The 19 T cell receptor beta chains below were found in one sample sequenced in a study of cytomegalovirus exposure and HLA in healthy donors. Primers: 60 Vbeta forward and 13 Jbeta reverse. The method was immunoSEQ multiplex PCR; TCRdb's version includes in-frame clones alone and lacks a portion of them. The table has about 170,000 clones, over 80% seen once. The sample taken for sequencing was PBMCs. The receptors shown here come from a male donor in good health and CMV-seronegative.

The gene calls are TRBV11-2 and TRBJ2-7; 8 nucleotides line up with TRBD1. V was pared by 5 bases and J by 5 bases, with 11 bases of the junction left unmatched. This CDR3 has 15 amino acids. Germline V lookup: CDR1 SGHAT, CDR2 FQNNGV. DNA of the CDR3: TGTGCCAGCAGCGCGGACAGGGCCCTCGGGAACGAGCAGTACTTC. Amino acids: CASSADRALGNEQYF. The full variable domain, its missing parts supplied by reference TRBV11-2 and TRBJ2-7, is EAGVAQSPRYKIIEKRQSVAFWCNPISGHATLYWYQQILGQGPKLLIQFQNNGVVDDSQLPKDRFSAERLKGVDSTLKIQPAKLEDSAVYLCASSADRALGNEQYFGPGTRLTVT.

The rearrangement uses TRBV6-6 and TRBJ1-4; no clear D gene. V dropped 0 bases and J dropped 2 bases, with 4 bases sitting between them. The CDR3 extends over 14 amino acids. Germline values: CDR1 MNHNY, CDR2 SVGAGI (reference sequence). The CDR3 is CASSYSQTNEKLFF. CDR3 sequence (DNA): TGTGCCAGCAGTTACTCTCAGACTAATGAAAAACTGTTTTTT.

This clone was observed a single time. V is TRBV7-9 and J is TRBJ2-5; D is possibly TRBD1 (6 bases). CDR3 length equals 15 residues. Germline CDR1 is SEHNR and CDR2 is FQNEAQ (reference sequence). Between the trimmed V and J ends, which lost 5 bases and 0 bases, there was a span of 13 bases. This chain's CDR3 is CASSARAGDQETQYF. CDR3 nucleotides: TGTGCCAGCAGCGCACGGGCAGGGGACCAAGAGACCCAGTACTTC. The full variable domain, in which reference TRBV7-9 and TRBJ2-5 provide the parts outside the CDR3, is DTGVSQNPRHKITKRGQNVTFRCDPISEHNRLYWYRQTLGQGPEFLTYFQNEAQLEKSRLLSDRFSAERPKGSFSTLEIQRTEQGDSAMYLCASSARAGDQETQYFGPGTRLLVL.

The gene calls are TRBV6-5 and TRBJ2-1, with 8 bases that match TRBD2. Germline CDR1 reads MNHEY; CDR2 reads SVGAGI. V lost 10 bases, J lost 10 bases, and 18 bases stayed unmatched. CDR3 length equals 15 residues. The CDR3 protein is CATTPSVGGVWEQFF. As DNA, the CDR3 is TGTGCCACCACTCCCAGCGTCGGGGGGGTCTGGGAGCAGTTCTTC.

The J gene is TRBJ2-6, the V gene TRBV7-9, with D hard to call. CDR1 and CDR2 from the germline V gene are SEHNR and FQNEAQ (reference sequence). V lost 3 bases to trimming and J lost 2 bases, with 8 bases between them. The length of the CDR3 is 15 residues. The CDR3 protein is CASSLRGAGANVLTF. The CDR3, as DNA: TGTGCCAGCAGCTTGAGAGGAGCTGGGGCCAACGTCCTGACTTTC. The variable domain in full, completed from reference TRBV7-9 and TRBJ2-6, reads DTGVSQNPRHKITKRGQNVTFRCDPISEHNRLYWYRQTLGQGPEFLTYFQNEAQLEKSRLLSDRFSAERPKGSFSTLEIQRTEQGDSAMYLCASSLRGAGANVLTFGAGSRLTVL.

The chain employs TRBV6-1 and TRBJ1-5; 11 bases line up with TRBD1. CDR1 and CDR2 from the germline V gene are MNHNS and SASEGT. With 6 bases clipped from V and 9 bases from J, the junction kept 7 bases outside the gene matches. CDR3 length equals 14 residues. DNA for the CDR3: TGTGCCAGCAGGTCCGGGACAGGGGGGCGGCCCCAGCATTTT. Protein product: CASRSGTGGRPQHF.

J is TRBJ1-1 and V is TRBV7-6; D is unclear. This CDR3 comprises 13 residues. The V and J ends lost 5 bases and 2 bases respectively, with 9 bases between them. The germline gives CDR1 SGHVS, CDR2 FNYEAQ. CDR3 nucleotide sequence: TGTGCCAGCAGCGAAAGAGTAAACACTGAAGCTTTCTTT. Amino acids: CASSERVNTEAFF.

This sequence joins TRBV9 and TRBJ1-4, with 10 positions matching TRBD1. CDR1 and CDR2 (germline): SGDLS, YYNGEE. The CDR3 loop spans 16 amino acids. V gave up 3 bases and J gave up 0 bases; unmatched junction bases: 2. CDR3 in amino acids: CASSGGTGATNEKLFF. The CDR3 DNA sequence: TGTGCCAGCAGCGGAGGGACAGGGGCAACTAATGAAAAACTGTTTTTT.

J is TRBJ1-2 and V is TRBV19, with 8 nucleotides matching TRBD1. In germline, CDR1 is LNHDA, CDR2 SQIVND (reference sequence). The ends lost 11 bases at V and 4 bases at J; junction bases unmatched: 9. The CDR3 loop spans 13 amino acids. CDR3 sequence: CAAAGQGFYGYTF. Here the CDR3 DNA reads TGTGCCGCAGCCGGACAGGGATTCTATGGCTACACCTTC.

The chain recombines TRBV19 with TRBJ1-1; D is possibly TRBD1 (6 bases). Germline CDR1 LNHDA, CDR2 SQIVND (reference sequence). Trimming took off 2 bases at V and 5 bases at J, with 9 bases between the two ends. The CDR3 has 13 amino acids. The CDR3 loop reads CASSIRGGTEAFF. CDR3 in DNA: TGTGCCAGTAGTATAAGGGGGGGGACTGAAGCTTTCTTT.

J is TRBJ1-3 and V is TRBV7-2; D is undetermined. The ends were cut back, 3 bases at V and 8 bases at J, with 11 bases in the middle. The CDR3 contains 13 residues. Germline V gene lookup returns CDR1 SGHTA and CDR2 FQGNSA. The CDR3 DNA reads as TGTGCCAGCAGCTTCGCTTCGAGGGACACCATATATTTT. The encoded protein is CASSFASRDTIYF.

The CDR3 bases are TGTGCCAGCACCAAGGGGCCCATTCAGTACTTC. Translated, it gives CASTKGPIQYF. The chain combines TRBV7-9 with TRBJ2-4, with a possible D match to TRBD1 (5 bases). With 7 bases removed from V and 9 bases from J, the gap between germline ends came to 10 bases. CDR1 and CDR2 (germline): SEHNR, FQNEAQ (reference sequence). This CDR3 is 11 amino acids long.

The chain recombines TRBV29-1 with TRBJ1-1; 11 nucleotides agree with TRBD1. The CDR3 length is 12 residues. After removal of 7 bases from V and 3 bases from J, the junction contained 1 base not matched to a gene. Germline values: CDR1 SQVTM, CDR2 ANQGSEA. CDR3 bases: TGCAGCGCGGGACAGGGGGACACTGAAGCTTTCTTT. Translated: CSAGQGDTEAFF.

This clone was found once. The chain has TRBV10-2 and TRBJ1-5; D unresolved. This CDR3 has 13 residues. Trimming cost V 2 bases and J 9 bases, with 11 bases left between them. The germline CDR1 and CDR2 sequences are WSHSY and SAAADI. CDR3 bases: TGCGCCAGCAGTGAGATCCGTGGGAGGCCCCAGCATTTT. Its protein product is CASSEIRGRPQHF.

The chain employs TRBV7-8 and TRBJ1-2, with D unclear. Trimming left V 2 bases short and J 4 bases short, with 17 bases between. Per germline, CDR1 SGHVS and CDR2 FQNEAQ. CDR3 size: 16 residues. The CDR3 DNA follows: TGTGCCAGCAGCTTAACAATCCGGGAACGCGGCTATGGCTACACCTTC. Translation gives CASSLTIRERGYGYTF.

A note on this clone: The sample has other DNA sequences that encode this CDR3 too. The chain has TRBV18 and TRBJ2-7, with 9 bases aligning to TRBD1. The CDR3 has 13 amino acids. Germline assignment: CDR1 KGHSH and CDR2 LQKENI. The ends lost 4 bases at V and 4 bases at J; junction bases unmatched: 2. This CDR3 reads CASSLDRGYEQYF. CDR3 nucleotide sequence: TGTGCCAGCTCACTGGACAGGGGTTACGAGCAGTACTTC.

The chain recombines TRBV6-6 with TRBJ1-4, with 7 positions matching TRBD1. The CDR3 contains 13 residues. V gave up 5 bases and J gave up 5 bases; unmatched junction bases: 2. The germline V gene has CDR1 MNHNY and CDR2 SVGAGI (reference sequence). The CDR3 reads CASSHRGNEKLFF. The CDR3 region has the DNA TGTGCCAGCAGTCACAGGGGCAATGAAAAACTGTTTTTT.

The gene calls are TRBV7-7 and TRBJ2-1, with TRBD2 identical over 11 bases. The ends lost 3 bases at V and 5 bases at J; junction bases unmatched: 0. Germline CDR1 SSHAT, CDR2 FNYEAQ (reference sequence). CDR3 size: 14 residues. The CDR3 protein is CASSLGLADNEQFF. The CDR3 DNA sequence: TGTGCCAGCAGCTTGGGACTAGCGGACAATGAGCAGTTCTTC.

The V gene is TRBV5-1, the J gene TRBJ2-3, with a possible D match to TRBD2 (6 bases). The germline V gene has CDR1 SGHRS and CDR2 YFSETQ. V lost 2 bases and J lost 4, with 23 bases in between. This CDR3 contains 18 residues. The CDR3 region has the DNA TGCGCCAGCAGCTTTGGCCCGGCTGGCGGGACGAGGGCAGATACGCAGTATTTT. As protein: CASSFGPAGGTRADTQYF.